This T cell receptor beta chain was captured in a study of beta chain features in type 1 diabetes. Germline CDR1 reads MNHEY; CDR2 reads SVGAGI. V dropped 6 bases and J dropped 8 bases, with 13 bases sitting between them. CDR3 length: 13 residues. Findings and caveats of the study: A closer apparent resemblance between naive, central memory and Treg TCRB repertoires was seen in patients than in healthy donors. A moderate, significant TCRB CDR3 shortening appeared in type 1 diabetes across four CD4+ subsets.

This clone was observed a few times. What it recognizes is unknown. Reverse transcribing all isolated RNA meant expressed TCRB transcripts were sequenced. Profiling relied on immunoSEQ multiplex PCR, and the TCRdb table lists in-frame clones only, not all of them. The sample yields 680,000 or so clones, 10% to 15% seen once. It was via CD45RO/CCR7/CD25/CD127/CD95/CD27 that CD4+ naive, central memory, regulatory and stem cell-like memory cells were sorted. In all sorted populations, purity surpassed 95%. This TCR came from a young man with type 1 diabetes. The sequenced material came from naive CD4+ T cells from blood. The J gene is TRBJ1-4, the V gene TRBV6-5; the D gene is possibly TRBD1 (5 bases). The CDR3 loop is CASSGDGEEKLFF. CDR3 sequence (DNA): TGTGCCAGCAGCGGGGACGGCGAGGAAAAACTGTTTTTT.